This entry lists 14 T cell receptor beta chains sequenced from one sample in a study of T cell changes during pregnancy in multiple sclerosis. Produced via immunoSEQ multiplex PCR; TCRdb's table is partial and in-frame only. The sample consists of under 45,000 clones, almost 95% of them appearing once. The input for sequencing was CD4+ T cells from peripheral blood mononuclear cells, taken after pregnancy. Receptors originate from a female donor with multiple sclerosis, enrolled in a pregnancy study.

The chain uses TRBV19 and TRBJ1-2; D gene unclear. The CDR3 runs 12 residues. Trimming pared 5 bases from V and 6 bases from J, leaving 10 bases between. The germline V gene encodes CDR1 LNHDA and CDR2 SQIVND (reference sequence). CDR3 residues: CASSAPLHGYTF. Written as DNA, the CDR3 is TGTGCCAGTAGTGCCCCTCTACATGGCTACACCTTC.

Here the CDR3 reads CASNVLGQGNTEAFF. In nucleotides, the CDR3 is TGCGCCAGCAACGTGTTGGGACAGGGGAACACTGAAGCTTTCTTT. The V gene is TRBV5-1, the J gene TRBJ1-1; 9 bases fit TRBD1. The V gene end was trimmed by 6 bases and the J gene end by 1 base; junction bases not matched to a gene: 7. This CDR3 is built from 15 residues. The germline CDR1 and CDR2 sequences are SGHRS and YFSETQ.

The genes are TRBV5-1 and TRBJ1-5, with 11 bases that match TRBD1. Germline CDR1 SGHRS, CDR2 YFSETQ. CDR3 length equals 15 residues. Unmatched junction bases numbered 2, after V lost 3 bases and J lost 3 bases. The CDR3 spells CASSSGQGDNQPQHF. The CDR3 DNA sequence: TGCGCCAGCAGCTCGGGACAGGGGGACAATCAGCCCCAGCATTTT.

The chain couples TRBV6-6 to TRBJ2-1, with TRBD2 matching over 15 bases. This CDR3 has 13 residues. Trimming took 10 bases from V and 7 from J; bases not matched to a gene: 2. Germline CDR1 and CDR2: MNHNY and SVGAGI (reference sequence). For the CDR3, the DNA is TGTGCCACTGGGACTAGCGGGGGGAATGAGCAGTTCTTC. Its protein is CATGTSGGNEQFF.

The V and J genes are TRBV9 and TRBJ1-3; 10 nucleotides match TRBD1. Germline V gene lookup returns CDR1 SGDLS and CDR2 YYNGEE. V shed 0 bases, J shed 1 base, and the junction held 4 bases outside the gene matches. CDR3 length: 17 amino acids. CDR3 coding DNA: TGTGCCAGCAGCGTAGGACCGGGACAGGGGTCTGGAAACACCATATATTTT. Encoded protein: CASSVGPGQGSGNTIYF.

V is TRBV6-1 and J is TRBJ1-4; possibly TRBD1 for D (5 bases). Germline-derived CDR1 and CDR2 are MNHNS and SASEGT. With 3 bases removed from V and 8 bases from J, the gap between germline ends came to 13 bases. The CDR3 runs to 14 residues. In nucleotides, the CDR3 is TGTGCCAGCAGTGATGGACAAGGCGTCGAAAAACTGTTTTTT. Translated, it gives CASSDGQGVEKLFF.

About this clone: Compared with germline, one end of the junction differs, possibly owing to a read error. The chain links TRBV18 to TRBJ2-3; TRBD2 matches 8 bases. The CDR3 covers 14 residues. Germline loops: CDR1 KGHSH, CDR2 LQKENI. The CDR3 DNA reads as TGTGCCAGCTCACCACCGCGGGGGGCCGAGTCACAGAATTTT. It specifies CASSPPRGAESQNF.

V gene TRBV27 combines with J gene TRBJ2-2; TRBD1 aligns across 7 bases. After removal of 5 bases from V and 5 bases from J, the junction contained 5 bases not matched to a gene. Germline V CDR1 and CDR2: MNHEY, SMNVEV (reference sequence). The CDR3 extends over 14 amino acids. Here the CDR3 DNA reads TGTGCCAGCAGTGTAACACAGGGGACCGGGGAGCTGTTTTTT. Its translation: CASSVTQGTGELFF.

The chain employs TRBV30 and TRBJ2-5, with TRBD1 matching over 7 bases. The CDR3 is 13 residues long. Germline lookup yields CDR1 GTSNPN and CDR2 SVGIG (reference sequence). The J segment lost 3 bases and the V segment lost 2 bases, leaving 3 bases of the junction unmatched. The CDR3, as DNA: TGTGCCTGGAGTTTGGGACAGAAAGAGACCCAGTACTTC. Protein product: CAWSLGQKETQYF.

The CDR3 sequence: CASSLRSRGYTNEKLFF. The CDR3 DNA sequence: TGTGCCAGCAGTTTAAGAAGCAGGGGATATACTAATGAAAAACTGTTTTTT. The gene calls are TRBV27 and TRBJ1-4; possibly TRBD1 for D (6 bases). This CDR3 has 17 amino acids. The germline CDR1 and CDR2 sequences are MNHEY and SMNVEV (reference sequence). The V gene lost 2 bases and the J gene lost 2 bases, with 15 bases spanning the gap.

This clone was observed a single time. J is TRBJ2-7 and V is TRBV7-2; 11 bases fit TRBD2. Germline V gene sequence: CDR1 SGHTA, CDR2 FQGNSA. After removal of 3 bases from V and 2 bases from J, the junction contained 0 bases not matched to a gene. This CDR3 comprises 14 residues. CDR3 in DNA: TGTGCCAGCAGCTTTAGCGGGGGGGCCTACGAGCAGTACTTC. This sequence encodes CASSFSGGAYEQYF.

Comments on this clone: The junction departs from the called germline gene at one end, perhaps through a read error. In DNA, the CDR3 is TGTGCTAGCAGCTTAGCAGGCGGGGGGCCCAATGAGCAGTTCTTC. This translates into CASSLAGGGPNEQFF. The chain has TRBV7-7 and TRBJ2-1; 8 bases are a match to TRBD2. CDR3 length: 15 amino acids. Per germline, CDR1 SSHAT and CDR2 FNYEAQ (reference sequence).

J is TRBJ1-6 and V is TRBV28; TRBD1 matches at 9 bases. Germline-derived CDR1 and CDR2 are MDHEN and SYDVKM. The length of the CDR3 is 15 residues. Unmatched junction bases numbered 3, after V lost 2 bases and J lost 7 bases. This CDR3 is CASSLSDRGNSPLHF. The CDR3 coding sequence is TGTGCCAGCAGTTTAAGCGACAGGGGGAATTCACCCCTCCACTTT.

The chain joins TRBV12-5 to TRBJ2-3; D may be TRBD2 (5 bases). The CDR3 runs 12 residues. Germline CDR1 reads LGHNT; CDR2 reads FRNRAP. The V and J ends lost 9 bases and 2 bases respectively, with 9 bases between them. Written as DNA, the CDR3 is TGTGCTAGCTCGGGAACCACAGATACGCAGTATTTT. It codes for CASSGTTDTQYF.